This T cell receptor (beta chain) is from a study of beta chain features in type 1 diabetes. About the research overall: No age, gender or cell yield differences were seen between patients and healthy donors. Findings and limits, study-wide: In all four CD4+ subsets, TCRB CDR3 length was significantly, moderately reduced in type 1 diabetes.

The CDR3 totals 13 residues. Germline values: CDR1 SEHNR, CDR2 FQNEAQ (reference sequence). V lost 9 bases to trimming and J lost 3 bases, with 13 bases between them. As every portion of the isolated RNA was reverse transcribed, the sequencing read expressed TCRB transcripts. Assay used: immunoSEQ multiplex PCR; TCRdb lists only in-frame clones, some missing. This table has 450,000 or so clones, 11% appearing once. Regarding this clone: Its antigen is unidentified.

The gene calls are TRBV7-9 and TRBJ2-3, with a tentative D call TRBD1 (5 bases). The sequence derives from a woman between 18 and 29 years old in good health. Sequencing used naive CD4+ T cells from blood. CDR3 in amino acids: CASSPRVTDTQYF. CDR3 nucleotides: TGTGCCAGTAGTCCCAGGGTAACAGATACGCAGTATTTT.